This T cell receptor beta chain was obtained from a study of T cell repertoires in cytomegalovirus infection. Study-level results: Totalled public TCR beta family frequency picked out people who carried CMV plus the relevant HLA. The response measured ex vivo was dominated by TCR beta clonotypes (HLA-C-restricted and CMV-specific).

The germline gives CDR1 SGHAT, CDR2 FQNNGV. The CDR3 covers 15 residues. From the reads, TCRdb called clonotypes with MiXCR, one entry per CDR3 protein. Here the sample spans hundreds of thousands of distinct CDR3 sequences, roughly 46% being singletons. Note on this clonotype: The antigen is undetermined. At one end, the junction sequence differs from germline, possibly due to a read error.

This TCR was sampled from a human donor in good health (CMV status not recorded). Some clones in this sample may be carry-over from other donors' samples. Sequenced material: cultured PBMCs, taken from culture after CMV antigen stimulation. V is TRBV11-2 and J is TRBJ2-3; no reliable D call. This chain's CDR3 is CASSHLGRREYAVDF. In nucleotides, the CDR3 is TGTGCCAGCAGCCACTTAGGCCGCCGAGAGTACGCAGTGGATTTT.